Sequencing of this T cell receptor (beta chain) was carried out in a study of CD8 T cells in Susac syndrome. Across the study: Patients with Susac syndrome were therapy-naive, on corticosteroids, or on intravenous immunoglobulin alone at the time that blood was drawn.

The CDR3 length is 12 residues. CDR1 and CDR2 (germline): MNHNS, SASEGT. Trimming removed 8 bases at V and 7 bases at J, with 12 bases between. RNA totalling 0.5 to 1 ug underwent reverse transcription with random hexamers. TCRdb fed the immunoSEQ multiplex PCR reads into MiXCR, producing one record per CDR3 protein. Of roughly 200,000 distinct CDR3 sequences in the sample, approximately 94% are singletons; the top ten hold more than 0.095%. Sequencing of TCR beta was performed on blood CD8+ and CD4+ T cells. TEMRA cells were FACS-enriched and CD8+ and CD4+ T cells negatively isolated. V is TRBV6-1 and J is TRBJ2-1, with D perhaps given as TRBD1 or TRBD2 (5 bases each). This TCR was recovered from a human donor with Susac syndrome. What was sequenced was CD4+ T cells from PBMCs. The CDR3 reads CASRWDRNEQFF. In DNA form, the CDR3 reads TGTGCCAGCCGTTGGGACCGGAATGAGCAGTTCTTC.